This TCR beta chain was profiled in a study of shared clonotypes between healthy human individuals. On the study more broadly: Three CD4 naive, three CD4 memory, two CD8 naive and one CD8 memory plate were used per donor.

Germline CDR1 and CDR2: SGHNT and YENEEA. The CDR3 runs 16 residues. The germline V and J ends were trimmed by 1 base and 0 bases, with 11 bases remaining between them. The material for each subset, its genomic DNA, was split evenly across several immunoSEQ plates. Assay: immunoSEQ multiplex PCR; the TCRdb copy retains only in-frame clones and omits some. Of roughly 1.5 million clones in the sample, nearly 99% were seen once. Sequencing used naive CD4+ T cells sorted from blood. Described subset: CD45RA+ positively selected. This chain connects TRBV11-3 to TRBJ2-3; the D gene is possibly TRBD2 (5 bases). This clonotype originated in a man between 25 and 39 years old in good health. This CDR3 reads CASSLGRAGSTDTQYF. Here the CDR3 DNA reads TGTGCCAGCAGCTTAGGCCGGGCGGGCAGCACAGATACGCAGTATTTT.